A selection of T cell receptor beta chains follows, all from one sample in a study of T cells in Graves' hyperthyroidism and ophthalmopathy. TCRdb recomputed calls from the multiplex PCR reads with MiXCR, one row per CDR3 protein. The sample records about 210,000 distinct CDR3 sequences, 15% to 20% being singletons. Sequencing used blood. These receptors were collected from a man aged 45-65 years with Graves' hyperthyroidism. Both conserved end residues are part of each CDR3. D genes are given only for firm matches. Size tells how often a clone was seen (once, few, many) or the class of an expanded clone, and some rows leave it out.

j_gene: TRBJ2-6
d_gene: .
v_gene: TRBV2
len: 14
abundance: many
CDR3nt: TGTGCCAGCGAGGAGGACTCTGGGGCCAACGTCCTGACTTTC
CDR3aa: CASEEDSGANVLTF

j_gene: TRBJ2-1
d_gene: TRBD2
v_gene: TRBV29-1
len: 16
abundance: .
CDR3nt: TGCAGCGTTTCCCACGGGGGGAGGTCCTCCGGGGATGAGCAGTTCTTC
CDR3aa: CSVSHGGRSSGDEQFF

j_gene: TRBJ1-2
d_gene: .
v_gene: TRBV5-4
len: 13
abundance: few
CDR3nt: TGTGCCAGCAGCTTGGGTCACCTCTATGGCTACACCTTC
CDR3aa: CASSLGHLYGYTF

j_gene: TRBJ1-6
d_gene: .
v_gene: TRBV11-3
len: 15
abundance: .
CDR3nt: TGTGCCAGCAGCCGGGAAGGCCGAGGAACATCACCCCTCCACTTT
CDR3aa: CASSREGRGTSPLHF

j_gene: TRBJ2-1
d_gene: .
v_gene: TRBV6-2/TRBV6-3
len: 13
abundance: many
CDR3nt: TGTGCCAGCAGCCCGGGGTGGGGGACCATTCAGTTCTTC
CDR3aa: CASSPGWGTIQFF

j_gene: TRBJ2-1
d_gene: .
v_gene: TRBV7-9
len: 15
abundance: many
CDR3nt: TGTGCCAGCAGCTTACTGGGGGTCACACAAAATGAGCAGTTCTTC
CDR3aa: CASSLLGVTQNEQFF

j_gene: TRBJ2-1
d_gene: TRBD2
v_gene: TRBV5-4
len: 15
abundance: .
CDR3nt: TGTGCCAGCAGCCCGCCCGGGACTAGCGGGAATGAGCAGTTCTTC
CDR3aa: CASSPPGTSGNEQFF

j_gene: TRBJ2-2
d_gene: .
v_gene: TRBV7-9
len: 15
abundance: many
CDR3nt: TGTGCCAGCAGCTCCCGGGTCAGGGACACCGGGGAGCTGTTTTTT
CDR3aa: CASSSRVRDTGELFF

j_gene: TRBJ1-1
d_gene: .
v_gene: TRBV4-1
len: 18
abundance: .
CDR3nt: TGCGCCAGCAGCCAAAAATTTATCGACTTCCAAAAGAACACTGAAGCTTTCTTT
CDR3aa: CASSQKFIDFQKNTEAFF

j_gene: TRBJ2-2
d_gene: TRBD1
v_gene: TRBV2
len: 16
abundance: many
CDR3nt: TGTGCCAGCAGCCCATGGGACAGGGAGGGCACCGGGGAGCTGTTTTTT
CDR3aa: CASSPWDREGTGELFF

j_gene: TRBJ2-7
d_gene: TRBD2
v_gene: TRBV12-3/TRBV12-4
len: 15
abundance: many
CDR3nt: TGTGCCAGCAGTCCGGGACTAGCGGGCACCTACGAGCAGTACTTC
CDR3aa: CASSPGLAGTYEQYF

j_gene: TRBJ2-6
d_gene: .
v_gene: TRBV6-1
len: 15
abundance: few
CDR3nt: TGTGCCAGCCAGGGTCAGCGGCCTGGGGCCAACGTCCTGACTTTC
CDR3aa: CASQGQRPGANVLTF

j_gene: TRBJ2-7
d_gene: .
v_gene: TRBV12-3/TRBV12-4
len: 15
abundance: few
CDR3nt: TGTGCCAGCAGTTTAGCGCTTTTGGTTGGCTACGAGCAGTACTTC
CDR3aa: CASSLALLVGYEQYF

j_gene: TRBJ2-7
d_gene: TRBD2
v_gene: TRBV2
len: 13
abundance: .
CDR3nt: TGTGCCAGCAGTGGCGGGGGGCTCTACGAGCAGTACTTC
CDR3aa: CASSGGGLYEQYF

j_gene: TRBJ2-3
d_gene: TRBD2
v_gene: TRBV28
len: 14
abundance: many
CDR3nt: TGTGCCAGCAGTTCTCCCCATTGGGGACTACCGCAGTATTTT
CDR3aa: CASSSPHWGLPQYF

j_gene: TRBJ1-2
d_gene: .
v_gene: TRBV19
len: 14
abundance: .
CDR3nt: TGTGCCAGTAGCCCCCCGGGGCCCAACTATGGCTACACCTTC
CDR3aa: CASSPPGPNYGYTF

j_gene: TRBJ2-1
d_gene: .
v_gene: TRBV19
len: 14
abundance: .
CDR3nt: TGTGCCAGTAGTATTCACCCGACAGGCAATGAGCAGTTCTTC
CDR3aa: CASSIHPTGNEQFF

j_gene: TRBJ1-5
d_gene: .
v_gene: TRBV30
len: 14
abundance: .
CDR3nt: TGTGCCTGGAGAGGGAGCGGGAGGGATCAGCCCCAGCATTTT
CDR3aa: CAWRGSGRDQPQHF

j_gene: TRBJ2-5
d_gene: .
v_gene: TRBV12-3/TRBV12-4
len: 14
abundance: few
CDR3nt: TGTGCCAGCAAACCGACAGGTAGCCAAGAGACCCAGTACTTC
CDR3aa: CASKPTGSQETQYF

j_gene: TRBJ2-5
d_gene: .
v_gene: TRBV3-1
len: 13
abundance: many
CDR3nt: TGTGCCAGCAGGCACCTAGGGAGGGAGACCCAGTACTTC
CDR3aa: CASRHLGRETQYF

j_gene: TRBJ2-5
d_gene: TRBD2
v_gene: TRBV7-2
len: 14
abundance: many
CDR3nt: TGTGCCAGCAGCCCCGGACTAGCGGTGGAGACCCAGTACTTC
CDR3aa: CASSPGLAVETQYF

j_gene: TRBJ1-3
d_gene: TRBD1
v_gene: TRBV5-5
len: 17
abundance: few
CDR3nt: TGTGCCAGTTCGGGGATAGGGACAGGGTCCTCTGGAAACACCATATATTTT
CDR3aa: CASSGIGTGSSGNTIYF

j_gene: TRBJ2-2
d_gene: TRBD1
v_gene: TRBV7-3
len: 16
abundance: many
CDR3nt: TGTGCCAGCAGCCGTCCAGGGGGCGCGAACACCGGGGAGCTGTTTTTT
CDR3aa: CASSRPGGANTGELFF

j_gene: TRBJ1-2
d_gene: .
v_gene: TRBV28
len: 12
abundance: many
CDR3nt: TGTGCCAGCAGTTTAAGGGGGTATGGCTACACCTTC
CDR3aa: CASSLRGYGYTF

j_gene: TRBJ1-3
d_gene: TRBD1
v_gene: TRBV3-1
len: 15
abundance: many
CDR3nt: TGTGCCAGCAGCCCGGACAGGGTCTCTGGAAACACCATATATTTT
CDR3aa: CASSPDRVSGNTIYF

j_gene: TRBJ1-1
d_gene: .
v_gene: TRBV28
len: 15
abundance: .
CDR3nt: TGTGCCAGCAGCCCAAACGCTCCAGTTGTTACTGAAGCTTTCTTT
CDR3aa: CASSPNAPVVTEAFF